The 22 T cell receptor beta chains below all came from one sample that was sequenced in a study of T cells in Graves' hyperthyroidism and ophthalmopathy. The CDR3 regions of TCR beta were amplified from RNA transcripts. The HTBI primer set served for first-round RT-PCR of the TCR CDR3. Via MiXCR, TCRdb re-called the multiplex PCR reads, giving one row per CDR3 protein. Of more than 650,000 distinct CDR3 sequences listed, around 15% are singletons. The sample comprised blood. These TCRs come from a woman in her late teens or twenties with Graves' hyperthyroidism.

Many counts were recorded for this clonotype. The V and J genes are TRBV3-1 and TRBJ1-5, with 8 bases matching TRBD1. This CDR3 has 15 residues. From germline, CDR1 is LGHDT and CDR2 YNNKEL (reference sequence). Trimming at V came to 1 base and at J to 2 bases, leaving 1 base not matched to a gene. The CDR3 DNA follows: TGTGCCAGCAGCCAAGCGGGACAGGGCAATCAGCCCCAGCATTTT. It specifies CASSQAGQGNQPQHF.

This clonotype was observed many times. The chain links TRBV6-1 to TRBJ2-7, with 9 bases that match TRBD2. Germline CDR1 is MNHNS and CDR2 is SASEGT. The CDR3 covers 15 residues. V dropped 5 bases and J dropped 7; count of bases not matched to a gene: 12. The CDR3 region is CASSPAPAGGPEQYF. As DNA, the CDR3 is TGTGCCAGCAGTCCTGCGCCCGCGGGAGGGCCGGAGCAGTACTTC.

This clonotype was seen at least ten times. This chain connects TRBV7-9 to TRBJ2-1, with D maybe TRBD2 (6 bases). Looked up from germline, CDR1 is SEHNR and CDR2 is FQNEAQ (reference sequence). Trimming took 5 bases from V and 5 from J, leaving 13 bases between them. The CDR3 has 14 amino acids. The CDR3 region is CASSGGISNNEQFF. The CDR3 coding sequence is TGTGCCAGCAGCGGAGGGATTAGCAACAATGAGCAGTTCTTC. The full variable domain, in which reference TRBV7-9 and TRBJ2-1 provide the parts outside the CDR3, is DTGVSQNPRHKITKRGQNVTFRCDPISEHNRLYWYRQTLGQGPEFLTYFQNEAQLEKSRLLSDRFSAERPKGSFSTLEIQRTEQGDSAMYLCASSGGISNNEQFFGPGTRLTVL.

This clonotype was seen repeatedly, ten times or more. The chain is built from TRBV4-1 and TRBJ2-3; D may correspond to TRBD1 or TRBD2 (5 bases each). CDR3 size: 12 residues. CDR1 is MGHRA and CDR2 is YSYEKL in the germline V gene. The V end was cut by 5 bases, the J end by 7 bases, with 10 bases between. The DNA of the CDR3 is TGCGCCAGCAGCAATTGGGGACATACGCAGTATTTT. Translated: CASSNWGHTQYF.

The chain employs TRBV5-1 and TRBJ2-7; D is perhaps TRBD1 (5 bases). The CDR3 has 15 amino acids. Germline assignment: CDR1 SGHRS and CDR2 YFSETQ. V was shortened by 6 bases and J by 5 bases, with 21 bases between the two germline ends. CDR3 in amino acids: CASTPRWAGIDEQYF. The CDR3 DNA reads TGCGCCAGCACCCCCCGCTGGGCAGGGATCGACGAGCAGTACTTC.

This clonotype has more than one count but fewer than ten. J is TRBJ2-7 and V is TRBV29-1, with unresolved D. Germline CDR1 is SQVTM and CDR2 is ANQGSEA. Trimming pared 6 bases from V and 7 bases from J, leaving 19 bases between. The length of the CDR3 is 13 residues. The CDR3 here is CSVGSETLREQYF. The CDR3, as DNA: TGCAGCGTGGGCAGCGAGACCTTACGGGAGCAGTACTTC.

In this sample, this clonotype turned up a few times. The chain is built from TRBV3-1 and TRBJ2-7; possible D gene TRBD2, 6 bases. The CDR3 is 14 amino acids. V shed 1 base and J shed 6 bases, with 13 bases lying between them. Germline loops: CDR1 LGHDT, CDR2 YNNKEL (reference sequence). The DNA for the CDR3 is TGTGCCAGCAGCCAAGTAATCGAGGGAGGCGAGCAGTACTTC. Translated, it gives CASSQVIEGGEQYF.

The gene calls are TRBV20-1 and TRBJ2-3, with 8 bases that match TRBD1. The CDR3 is 13 amino acids. The germline V gene encodes CDR1 DFQATT and CDR2 SNEGSKA (reference sequence). V lost 6 bases and J lost 5; bases outside the gene matches: 7. CDR3 sequence (DNA): TGCAGTGCCAGCCGGACAGGGTTAGATACGCAGTATTTT. Protein product: CSASRTGLDTQYF.

This clonotype appeared a few times. The chain links TRBV3-1 to TRBJ2-5, with 7 bases that match TRBD1. The CDR3 is made up of 14 amino acids. The V gene's germline CDR1 is LGHDT and CDR2 YNNKEL (reference sequence). Trimming at V came to 4 bases and at J to 5 bases, leaving 7 bases not matched to a gene. CDR3 residues: CASSRRQGWETQYF. The CDR3 nucleotides read TGTGCCAGCAGCCGCCGACAGGGCTGGGAGACCCAGTACTTC.

This clonotype has more than one count but fewer than ten. The chain links TRBV5-6 to TRBJ1-2, with D maybe TRBD1 (5 bases). Germline CDR1 is SGHDT and CDR2 is YYEEEE. Between the trimmed V and J ends, which lost 1 base and 0 bases, there was a span of 7 bases. The CDR3 consists of 14 residues. The CDR3 reads CASSLTGANYGYTF. In DNA, the CDR3 is TGTGCCAGCAGCTTGACAGGCGCTAACTATGGCTACACCTTC. Supplemented by reference TRBV5-6 and TRBJ1-2, the full variable domain reads DAGVTQSPTHLIKTRGQQVTLRCSPKSGHDTVSWYQQALGQGPQFIFQYYEEEERQRGNFPDRFSGHQFPNYSSELNVNALLLGDSALYLCASSLTGANYGYTFGSGTRLTVV.

This chain uses TRBV28 with TRBJ1-2; 11 bases line up with TRBD1. This CDR3 comprises 15 residues. V lost 3 bases to trimming and J lost 4 bases; unmatched junction nucleotides: 4. Germline loops: CDR1 MDHEN, CDR2 SYDVKM. The CDR3 sequence: CASSFRTGGIYGYTF. The CDR3 DNA is TGTGCCAGCAGTTTCAGGACAGGGGGCATCTATGGCTACACCTTC.

A few counts support this clonotype. The chain is built from TRBV4-3 and TRBJ2-7; 9 bases align to TRBD2. Germline values: CDR1 LGHNA, CDR2 YSLEER. The J segment lost 4 bases and the V segment lost 0 bases, leaving 4 bases of the junction unmatched. The CDR3 covers 15 residues. In nucleotides, the CDR3 is TGCGCCAGCAGCCAAGAAGCGGGAGGTCGGTACGAGCAGTACTTC. Its protein product is CASSQEAGGRYEQYF.

This clonotype has ten or more counts. The chain uses TRBV2 and TRBJ1-2, with TRBD1 matching 7 bases. Losses at the gene ends were 8 bases for V and 5 bases for J; bases not matched to a gene: 8. The CDR3 has 13 residues. Germline V CDR1 and CDR2: SNHLY, FYNNEI. Written as DNA, the CDR3 is TGTGCCAGCGGTCTGGGACAGTATTATGGCTACACCTTC. Translating gives CASGLGQYYGYTF.

This clonotype was found many times. The chain employs TRBV7-2 and TRBJ2-7, with D perhaps TRBD2 (5 bases). This CDR3 comprises 15 residues. The germline V gene encodes CDR1 SGHTA and CDR2 FQGNSA. Deletions cut 0 bases from V and 1 base from J, with 10 bases between. The CDR3 here is CASSLAEDGSYEQYF. The CDR3 DNA reads TGTGCCAGCAGCTTAGCGGAGGACGGATCCTACGAGCAGTACTTC.

This clonotype has at least ten counts. This sequence joins TRBV11-2 and TRBJ2-1, with D perhaps TRBD2 (7 bases). Germline-derived CDR1 and CDR2 are SGHAT and FQNNGV. The germline V and J ends were trimmed by 5 bases and 0 bases, with 14 bases remaining between them. The CDR3 totals 16 residues. CDR3: CASSLRGGSSYNEQFF. The CDR3 bases are TGTGCCAGCAGCCTTAGGGGGGGGAGCTCCTACAATGAGCAGTTCTTC.

This clonotype occurred many times. V gene TRBV5-1 combines with J gene TRBJ2-2; the match to TRBD1 covers 8 bases. After removal of 8 bases from V and 0 bases from J, the junction contained 3 bases not matched to a gene. The CDR3 is 14 amino acids. CDR1 is SGHRS, CDR2 YFSETQ, per germline. The CDR3 bases are TGCGCCAGTGACAGGGGCTCGAACACCGGGGAGCTGTTTTTT. Translated, it gives CASDRGSNTGELFF.

A few counts support this clonotype. The chain recombines TRBV27 with TRBJ2-7, with unresolved D. The germline V gene has CDR1 MNHEY and CDR2 SMNVEV (reference sequence). V was clipped by 8 bases and J by 7 bases, with 24 bases between them. CDR3 length equals 15 residues. CDR3 sequence: CASSRSRPRGAEQYF. In nucleotides, the CDR3 is TGTGCCAGCTCCCGAAGCAGGCCTAGAGGAGCGGAGCAGTACTTC.

The sample holds many counts of this clonotype. The J gene is TRBJ2-1, the V gene TRBV5-1; 10 positions agree with TRBD1. This CDR3 is 15 amino acids long. The V gene end was trimmed by 7 bases and the J gene end by 4 bases; junction bases not matched to a gene: 8. Germline CDR1 SGHRS, CDR2 YFSETQ. The CDR3 here is CASANSDRGYNEQFF. The CDR3 coding sequence is TGCGCCAGCGCCAACTCGGACAGGGGGTACAATGAGCAGTTCTTC.

The genes are TRBV24-1 and TRBJ2-3; TRBD2 matches at 8 bases. The J segment lost 2 bases and the V segment lost 7 bases, leaving 1 base of the junction unmatched. Germline CDR1 KGHDR, CDR2 SFDVKD. This CDR3 is 13 amino acids long. The CDR3 DNA follows: TGTGCCACCAGCGGGAGGGTCACAGATACGCAGTATTTT. Protein sequence: CATSGRVTDTQYF.

This clonotype was picked up many times. The gene calls are TRBV12-3 or TRBV12-4 and TRBJ1-1; D perhaps matches TRBD1 (6 bases). The V and J ends lost 4 bases and 0 bases respectively, with 12 bases between them. The CDR3 totals 15 residues. The CDR3 coding sequence is TGTGCCAGCAGTTACGGGGACACGATGAACACTGAAGCTTTCTTT. Protein product: CASSYGDTMNTEAFF.

This clonotype was seen only a few times. The V call is TRBV7-2, the J call TRBJ2-1; the match to TRBD1 covers 9 bases. The V gene end was trimmed by 10 bases and the J gene end by 4 bases; junction bases not matched to a gene: 5. The germline gives CDR1 SGHTA, CDR2 FQGNSA. This CDR3 has 13 amino acids. The CDR3 is CATRQGGYNEQFF. The CDR3 nucleotides are TGTGCCACCCGACAGGGGGGTTACAATGAGCAGTTCTTC.

Only a few counts were recorded for this clonotype. The rearrangement uses TRBV24-1 and TRBJ1-4; D gene unclear. The V and J ends lost 3 bases and 0 bases respectively, with 1 base between them. The CDR3 totals 13 residues. Per the germline V gene, CDR1 is KGHDR and CDR2 is SFDVKD. The CDR3 DNA reads as TGTGCCACCAGTGATCCAACTAATGAAAAACTGTTTTTT. Translation gives CATSDPTNEKLFF.